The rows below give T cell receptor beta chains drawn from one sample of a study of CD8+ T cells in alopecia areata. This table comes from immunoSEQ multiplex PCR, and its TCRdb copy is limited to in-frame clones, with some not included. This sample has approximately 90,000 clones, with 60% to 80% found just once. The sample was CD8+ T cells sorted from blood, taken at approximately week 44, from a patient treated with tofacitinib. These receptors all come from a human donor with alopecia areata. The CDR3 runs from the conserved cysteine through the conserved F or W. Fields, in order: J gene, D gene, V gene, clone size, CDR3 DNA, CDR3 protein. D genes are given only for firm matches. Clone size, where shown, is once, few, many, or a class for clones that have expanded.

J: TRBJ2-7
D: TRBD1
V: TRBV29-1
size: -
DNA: TGCAGCGTTGCGGGGACAGGGGCGGGATACGAGCAGTACTTC
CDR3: CSVAGTGAGYEQYF

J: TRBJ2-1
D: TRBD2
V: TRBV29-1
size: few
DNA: TGCAGCTCACCGGGGGGGACCTACAATGAGCAGTTCTTC
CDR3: CSSPGGTYNEQFF

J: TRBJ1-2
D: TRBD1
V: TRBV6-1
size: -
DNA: TGTGCCAGCAGTGCCGACAGGGTTGTGGGTTTGGGAGTCTGGAACTATGGCTACACCTTC
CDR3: CASSADRVVGLGVWNYGYTF

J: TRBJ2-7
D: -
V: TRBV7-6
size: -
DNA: TGTGCCAGCAGCTTAGAGGGGGGATCCGCCTACGAGCAGTACTTC
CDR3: CASSLEGGSAYEQYF

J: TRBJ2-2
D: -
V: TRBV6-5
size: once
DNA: TGTGCCAGCATGGTCGCCGGGGAGCTGTTTTTT
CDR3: CASMVAGELFF

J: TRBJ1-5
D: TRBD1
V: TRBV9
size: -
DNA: TGTGCCAGCAGCGTAGGGACAGGGGGCCAGCCCCAGCATTTT
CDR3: CASSVGTGGQPQHF

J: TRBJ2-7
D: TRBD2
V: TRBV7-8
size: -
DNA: TGTGCCAGCAGCTTAGGGCTAGCGGGGGTCCCAACCTACGAGCAGTACTTC
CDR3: CASSLGLAGVPTYEQYF

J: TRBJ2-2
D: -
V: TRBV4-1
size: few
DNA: TGCGCCAGCAGCCAAGATGGAGGGGCCGGGGAGCTGTTTTTT
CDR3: CASSQDGGAGELFF

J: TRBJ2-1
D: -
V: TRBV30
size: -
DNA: TGTGCCTGGCGGCGGAGCTCCTACAATGAGCAGTTCTTC
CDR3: CAWRRSSYNEQFF

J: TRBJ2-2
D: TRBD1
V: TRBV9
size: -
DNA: TGTGCCAGCAGAGAACAGGGGACCGGGGAGCTGTTTTTT
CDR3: CASREQGTGELFF

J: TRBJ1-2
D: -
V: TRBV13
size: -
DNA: TGTGCCAGCAGCGCCGGATCTTTCTATGGCTACACCTTC
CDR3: CASSAGSFYGYTF

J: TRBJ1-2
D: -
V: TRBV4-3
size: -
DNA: TGCGCCAGCAGCCAAATAGGTCGGAGTGGTGGCTACACCTTC
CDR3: CASSQIGRSGGYTF

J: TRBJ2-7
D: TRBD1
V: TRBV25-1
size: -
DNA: TGTGCCAGCAGTGGCCAACTCCGGGACAGGGGAAGCTCCTACGAGCAGTACTTC
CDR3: CASSGQLRDRGSSYEQYF

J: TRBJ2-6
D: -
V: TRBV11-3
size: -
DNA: TGTGCCAGCAGCTTTCGGGACGGGTACTCTGGGGCCAACGTCCTGACTTTC
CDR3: CASSFRDGYSGANVLTF

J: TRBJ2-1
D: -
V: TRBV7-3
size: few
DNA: TGTGCCAGCAGCTTAGCAGGGAACAATGAGCAGTTCTTC
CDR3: CASSLAGNNEQFF

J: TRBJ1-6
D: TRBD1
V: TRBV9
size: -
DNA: TGTGCCAGCAGCCCCGGACAGGGTGGTTCACCCCTCCACTTT
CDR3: CASSPGQGGSPLHF

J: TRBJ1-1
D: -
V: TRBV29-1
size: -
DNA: TGCAGCGTACAGTATAACACTGAAGCTTTCTTT
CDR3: CSVQYNTEAFF

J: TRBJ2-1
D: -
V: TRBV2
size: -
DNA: TGTGCCAGCAGTGAATATACAGGGAACTACAATGAGCAGTTCTTC
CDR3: CASSEYTGNYNEQFF

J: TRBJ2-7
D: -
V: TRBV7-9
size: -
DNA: TGTGCCAGCAGCTTAGGGGACAACTACGAGCAGTACTTC
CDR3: CASSLGDNYEQYF

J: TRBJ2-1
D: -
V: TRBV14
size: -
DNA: TGTGCCAGCAGCCAAGCGGGTCTCAATGAGCAGTTCTTC
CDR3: CASSQAGLNEQFF

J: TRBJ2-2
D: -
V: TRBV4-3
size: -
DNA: TGCGCCAGCAGCCCACACACCGGGGAGCTGTTTTTT
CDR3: CASSPHTGELFF

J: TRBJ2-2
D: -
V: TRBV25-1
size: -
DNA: TGTGCCAGCAGTGAATACAGGGCAGTGGGAGACACCGGGGAGCTGTTTTTT
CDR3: CASSEYRAVGDTGELFF

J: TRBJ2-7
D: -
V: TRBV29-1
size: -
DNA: TGCAGCGTTGAGCTGGGGGCAAACGAGCAGTACTTC
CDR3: CSVELGANEQYF

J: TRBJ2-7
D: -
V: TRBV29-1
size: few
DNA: TGCAGCGTTGAATACGGGGAGCAGTACTTC
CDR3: CSVEYGEQYF

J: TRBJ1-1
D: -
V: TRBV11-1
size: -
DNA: TGTGCCAGCAGCTTATCCCGGGGCCTGAACACTGAAGCTTTCTTT
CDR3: CASSLSRGLNTEAFF

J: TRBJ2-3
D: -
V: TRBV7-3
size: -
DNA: TGTGCCAGCAGCCCCCGGGATACGCAGTATTTT
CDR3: CASSPRDTQYF

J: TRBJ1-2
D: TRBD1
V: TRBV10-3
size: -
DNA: TGTGCCATCAGCCCGGGACAGGGTTATGGCTACACCTTC
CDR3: CAISPGQGYGYTF

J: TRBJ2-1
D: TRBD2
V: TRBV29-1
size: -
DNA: TGCAGCGTTGTTAGCGGGGGGGCCAATGAGCAGTTCTTC
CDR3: CSVVSGGANEQFF

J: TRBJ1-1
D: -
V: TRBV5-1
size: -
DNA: TGCGCCAGCAGATTGAACTCCTTTTCGGGGGGCTTTGGTCTGAACACTGAAGCTTTCTTT
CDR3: CASRLNSFSGGFGLNTEAFF

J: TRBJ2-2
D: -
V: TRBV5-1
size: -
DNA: TGCGCCAGCAGCCCTACAGGGACCGGGGAGCTGTTTTTT
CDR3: CASSPTGTGELFF

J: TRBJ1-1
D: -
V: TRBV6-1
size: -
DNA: TGTGCCAGCATTCTACGAGGGGCAGAAGCTTTCTTT
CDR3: CASILRGAEAFF

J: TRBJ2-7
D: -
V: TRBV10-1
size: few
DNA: TGCGCCAGCAGTGAGTCCGGCAGGGCTTACGAGCAGTACTTC
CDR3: CASSESGRAYEQYF

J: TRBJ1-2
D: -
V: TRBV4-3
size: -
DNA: TGCGCCAGCAGCCACCCCGCGGAGGGCTACACCTTC
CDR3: CASSHPAEGYTF

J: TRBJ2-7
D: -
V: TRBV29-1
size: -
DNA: TGCAGCGTTGTTGGAGACTCCTACGAGCAGTACTTC
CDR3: CSVVGDSYEQYF

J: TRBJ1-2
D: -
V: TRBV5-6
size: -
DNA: TGTGCCAGCAGCTGGGGCGAGGGGACCCACGCTCGTCACTATGGCTACACCTTC
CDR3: CASSWGEGTHARHYGYTF

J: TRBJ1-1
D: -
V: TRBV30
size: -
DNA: TGTGCCTGGTTGACAGGTCTGGGGACTGAAGCTTTCTTT
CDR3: CAWLTGLGTEAFF

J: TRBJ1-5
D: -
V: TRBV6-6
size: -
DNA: TGTGCCAGCGTGGTGCAGGGAGGCAATCAGCCCCAGCATTTT
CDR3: CASVVQGGNQPQHF

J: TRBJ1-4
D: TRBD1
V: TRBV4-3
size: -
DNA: TGCGCCAGCAGGGGGACAGGGAGGCGTCCTAATGAAAAACTGTTTTTT
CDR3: CASRGTGRRPNEKLFF

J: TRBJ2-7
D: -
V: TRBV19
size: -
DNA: TGTGCCAGTAAAGGGGGAGACCACGAGCAGTACTTC
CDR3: CASKGGDHEQYF

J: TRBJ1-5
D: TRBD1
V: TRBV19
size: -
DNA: TGTGCCAGTAGAGCGGGACAGTCGGGCAATCAGCCCCAGCATTTT
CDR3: CASRAGQSGNQPQHF

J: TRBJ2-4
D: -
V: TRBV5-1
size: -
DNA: TGCGCCAGCAGCGCCTCACAGGGAGCCAAAAACATTCAGTACTTC
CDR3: CASSASQGAKNIQYF

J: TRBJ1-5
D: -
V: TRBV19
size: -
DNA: TGTGCCAGTAGTATTCGGGGCAGGGGACATCAGCCCCAGCATTTT
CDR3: CASSIRGRGHQPQHF